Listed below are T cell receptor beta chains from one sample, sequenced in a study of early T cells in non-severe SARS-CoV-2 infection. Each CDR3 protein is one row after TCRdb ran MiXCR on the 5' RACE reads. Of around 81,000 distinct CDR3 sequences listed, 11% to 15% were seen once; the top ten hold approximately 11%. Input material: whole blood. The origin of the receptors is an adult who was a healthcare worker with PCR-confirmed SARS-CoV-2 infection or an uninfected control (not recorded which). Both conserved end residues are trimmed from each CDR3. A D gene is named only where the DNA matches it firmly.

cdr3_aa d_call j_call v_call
ASSKRGDGNTGELF . TRBJ2-2 TRBV12-3/TRBV12-4
ALWWERGGRYNEQF TRBD2 TRBJ2-1 TRBV6-1
SVVRSSEQY . TRBJ2-7 TRBV29-1
SVEGIGGGELF . TRBJ2-2 TRBV29-1
ASSLGPPGQGRTDTQY TRBD1 TRBJ2-3 TRBV5-1
ASGSYNSPLH . TRBJ1-6 TRBV5-5
ASSLLGLAQETQY TRBD2 TRBJ2-5 TRBV7-9
ASSYRDGNSPLH . TRBJ1-6 TRBV5-4
ASSQNQQGANSPLH . TRBJ1-6 TRBV4-2
SARDTREQF . TRBJ2-1 TRBV20-1
ASSPLIGNHNQPQH . TRBJ1-5 TRBV7-9
ASSQAGETQY . TRBJ2-5 TRBV3-1
AISAGTSGTDTQY TRBD2 TRBJ2-3 TRBV10-3
ASSRDPGPGANVLT . TRBJ2-6 TRBV5-1
ASRGSGADTQY . TRBJ2-3 TRBV5-1
ASSPGNRGYEQY TRBD1 TRBJ2-7 TRBV11-2
ASSLGGDFTDTQY . TRBJ2-3 TRBV5-1
ASSPPSKPEAF . TRBJ1-1 TRBV18
ASSLYGGDEQF . TRBJ2-1 TRBV5-6
SAAGEETQY TRBD2 TRBJ2-5 TRBV20-1
SVTSGGGTDTQY TRBD2 TRBJ2-3 TRBV29-1
ASSLEGLASYEQY TRBD2 TRBJ2-7 TRBV5-1
AISGGSLYTGELF TRBD2 TRBJ2-2 TRBV10-3
ASSEGGRETYGYT . TRBJ1-2 TRBV25-1
ASSRTGGSQANVLT TRBD1 TRBJ2-6 TRBV28
ASSLGRGYEQY . TRBJ2-7 TRBV11-2
ASSEKHRGINQPQH . TRBJ1-5 TRBV6-2/TRBV6-3
ASSQGRNSNQPQH . TRBJ1-5 TRBV3-1
ASSFGIGWTASYEQY . TRBJ2-7 TRBV12-3/TRBV12-4
ASSFRQFNEKLF . TRBJ1-4 TRBV5-7
ASSFGFQSGAF . TRBJ1-1 TRBV11-2
ANRDSQDSPLH TRBD1 TRBJ1-6 TRBV10-3
SVAYTGAGELF . TRBJ2-2 TRBV29-1
ASSRPGQTFYGYT TRBD1 TRBJ1-2 TRBV6-5
ASSPRGQNTEAF TRBD1 TRBJ1-1 TRBV7-7
ASSSRGGELF . TRBJ2-2 TRBV12-3/TRBV12-4
ASSVATPGVENTIY . TRBJ1-3 TRBV9
ASSQLRVETQY . TRBJ2-5 TRBV3-1
SATRVSYEQY . TRBJ2-7 TRBV20-1
ASSSTGTANYGYT TRBD1 TRBJ1-2 TRBV5-4
SASYGTRSDTQY TRBD2 TRBJ2-3 TRBV20-1
SVPQGPGTEAF . TRBJ1-1 TRBV29-1
SVRGGVVNNSPLH . TRBJ1-6 TRBV20-1
ASSTSYTGMNSDEQF . TRBJ2-1 TRBV7-8
ASSLVVGQTTSYEQY . TRBJ2-7 TRBV7-2
ASSPGGQWNQPQH . TRBJ1-5 TRBV5-1